The T cell receptor beta chain described here comes from a study of beta chain features in type 1 diabetes. Reverse transcribing all isolated RNA meant expressed TCRB transcripts were sequenced. Data came from immunoSEQ multiplex PCR; TCRdb stores just in-frame clones and leaves some out. The table has about 220,000 clones, around 9.9% seen once. A word on this clone: The same CDR3 also results from other DNA sequences found in this sample.

CDR1 is GTSNPN, CDR2 SVGIG, per germline (reference sequence). The CDR3 is 11 amino acids. V gave up 0 bases and J gave up 3 bases, with 3 bases separating them. This chain connects TRBV30 to TRBJ2-7; D unresolved. This sequence originates from a man younger than 35 in good health. Sequenced sample: central memory CD4+ T cells from blood. The CDR3 DNA reads TGTGCCTGGAGTGTTAACTACGAGCAGTACTTC. This translates into CAWSVNYEQYF. Full variable domain (outside the CDR3, taken from reference TRBV30 and TRBJ2-7): SQTIHQWPATLVQPVGSPLSLECTVEGTSNPNLYWYRQAAGRGLQLLFYSVGIGQISSEVPQNLSASRPQDRQFILSSKKLLLSDSGFYLCAWSVNYEQYFGPGTRLTVT.